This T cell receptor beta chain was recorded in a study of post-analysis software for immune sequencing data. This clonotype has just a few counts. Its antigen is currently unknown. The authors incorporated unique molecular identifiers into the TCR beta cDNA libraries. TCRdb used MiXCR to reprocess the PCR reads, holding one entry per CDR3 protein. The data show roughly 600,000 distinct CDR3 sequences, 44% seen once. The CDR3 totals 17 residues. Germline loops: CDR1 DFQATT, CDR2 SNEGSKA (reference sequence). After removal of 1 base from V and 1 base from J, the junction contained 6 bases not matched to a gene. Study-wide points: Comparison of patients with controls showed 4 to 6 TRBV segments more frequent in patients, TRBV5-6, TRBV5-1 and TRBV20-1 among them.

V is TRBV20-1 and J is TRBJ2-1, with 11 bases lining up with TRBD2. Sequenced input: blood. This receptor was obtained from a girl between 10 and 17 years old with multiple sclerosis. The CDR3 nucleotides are TGCAGTGCTAGAGGGCTAGCGGGGGGACCATCCTACAATGAGCAGTTCTTC. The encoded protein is CSARGLAGGPSYNEQFF.